These 8 T cell receptor beta chains originate from one sample sequenced in a study of T cells after yellow fever vaccination (dated by TCRdb to between 2017 and 2020). Per the publication, the treatment or condition label means: live attenuated yellow fever vaccine strain. Library prep was done by 5' RACE. The run used an Illumina HiSeq 2500. The raw public reads went through TCRdb reprocessing: fastp at Q25, MiXCR clone calling, in-frame beta chains kept. Every CDR3 protein is listed once, alongside the most common genes and DNA of its rows. The sample records 200,000 to 300,000 distinct CDR3 sequences, 13% of which are singletons. Roughly 0.5% of the sample lies in the top ten. Material: CD4+ T cells sorted from PBMCs, obtained 45 days after the yellow fever booster vaccination. These receptors came from a man aged 25 to 40 who received the YFV17D yellow fever vaccine.

This sequence joins TRBV7-2 and TRBJ2-7; D is uncertain. CDR3 length equals 14 residues. V lost 5 bases and J 3 bases, leaving 14 bases between the germline ends. CDR1 is SGHTA, CDR2 FQGNSA, per germline. CDR3 sequence (DNA): TGTGCCAGCAGCCCCCGGGTATCTCTCTACGAGCAGTACTTC. Its translation is CASSPRVSLYEQYF.

The chain is built from TRBV7-9 and TRBJ2-3; 9 bases are shared with TRBD1. The CDR3 is made up of 15 amino acids. Unmatched junction bases numbered 3, after V lost 3 bases and J lost 2 bases. From germline, CDR1 is SEHNR and CDR2 FQNEAQ (reference sequence). CDR3 bases: TGTGCCAGCAGCTTCGACAGGGGGTTCACAGATACGCAGTATTTT. Protein product: CASSFDRGFTDTQYF.

The sample holds a few counts of this clonotype. CDR3 in DNA: TGCAGCGTCGGGACGGCCGAGCAGTACTTC. This encodes CSVGTAEQYF. V usage is TRBV29-1 and J usage is TRBJ2-7, with D tentatively TRBD1 or TRBD2 (5 bases each). V lost 6 bases and J 6 bases, leaving 9 bases between the germline ends. Germline V gene data show CDR1 as SQVTM and CDR2 as ANQGSEA. The CDR3 is 10 residues long.

In its sample, this clonotype was seen a few times. The chain recombines TRBV10-2 with TRBJ2-2; 8 bases line up with TRBD1. CDR3 length: 15 amino acids. J lost 8 bases, V lost 4 bases, and 9 bases had no gene match. Germline CDR1 and CDR2: WSHSY and SAAADI. In DNA form, the CDR3 reads TGCGCCAGCAGTGGCCCCCAGGGGGCTCTTGGGGAGCTGTTTTTT. Its protein is CASSGPQGALGELFF.

This clonotype was found a few times. The CDR3 reads CASSSTGLAGVNEQFF. CDR3 sequence (DNA): TGCGCCAGCAGCTCTACTGGACTAGCGGGAGTTAATGAGCAGTTCTTC. The chain uses TRBV5-1 and TRBJ2-1; 13 positions agree with TRBD2. Per the germline V gene, CDR1 is SGHRS and CDR2 is YFSETQ. The CDR3 covers 16 residues. V was clipped by 3 bases and J by 7 bases; unmatched bases: 7.

The chain joins TRBV3-1 to TRBJ1-5, with 10 bases that match TRBD1. V lost 4 bases and J lost 7; bases outside the gene matches: 4. This CDR3 spans 14 amino acids. Germline CDR1 reads LGHDT; CDR2 reads YNNKEL (reference sequence). The CDR3 reads CASSLTGGGQPQHF. CDR3 bases: TGTGCCAGCAGCCTGACAGGGGGCGGACAGCCCCAGCATTTT.

The V and J genes are TRBV20-1 and TRBJ2-3; no clear D. Trimming cost V 4 bases and J 6 bases, with 11 bases left between them. The CDR3 has 12 amino acids. Germline CDR1 and CDR2: DFQATT and SNEGSKA (reference sequence). The CDR3 sequence: CSANQNADTQYF. In nucleotides, the CDR3 is TGCAGTGCTAATCAGAACGCGGATACGCAGTATTTT.

Concerning this clonotype itself: The CDR3 end shows no conserved phenylalanine or tryptophan, and so a read error is likely. V gene TRBV5-1 combines with J gene TRBJ2-5; D is uncertain. V was clipped by 4 bases and J by 5 bases, with 9 bases between them. The CDR3 is made up of 12 amino acids. Germline CDR1 reads SGHRS; CDR2 reads YFSETQ. In nucleotides, the CDR3 is TGCGCCAGCAGCCACACGAAGGAGACCCAGTACCTC. Its translation: CASSHTKETQYL.